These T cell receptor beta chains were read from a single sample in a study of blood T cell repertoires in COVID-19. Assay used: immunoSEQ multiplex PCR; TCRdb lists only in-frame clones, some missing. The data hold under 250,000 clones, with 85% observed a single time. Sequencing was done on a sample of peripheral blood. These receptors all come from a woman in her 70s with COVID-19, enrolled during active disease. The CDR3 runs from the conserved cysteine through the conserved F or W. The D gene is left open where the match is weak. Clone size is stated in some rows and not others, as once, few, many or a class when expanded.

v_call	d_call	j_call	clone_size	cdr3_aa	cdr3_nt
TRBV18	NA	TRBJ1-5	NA	CASSPDRRTNQPQHF	TGTGCCAGCTCCCCAGACAGGAGAACTAATCAGCCCCAGCATTTT
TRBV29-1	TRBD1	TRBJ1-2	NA	CSARQGNGYGYTF	TGCAGCGCGAGACAGGGAAATGGCTATGGCTACACCTTC
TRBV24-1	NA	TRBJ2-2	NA	CATSDLKFGSTGELFF	TGTGCCACCAGTGACCTTAAATTCGGGAGCACCGGGGAGCTGTTTTTT
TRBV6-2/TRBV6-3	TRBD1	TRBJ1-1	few	CASSYLGQGRPGGAFF	TGTGCCAGCAGTTACCTGGGACAGGGCAGGCCAGGGGGAGCTTTCTTT
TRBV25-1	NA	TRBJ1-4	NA	CASSENGVNEKLFF	TGTGCCAGCAGTGAAAACGGGGTTAATGAAAAACTGTTTTTT
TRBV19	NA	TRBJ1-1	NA	CASSYGQTEAFF	TGTGCCAGTAGTTATGGACAGACTGAAGCTTTCTTT
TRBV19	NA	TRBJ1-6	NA	CASRGLPQDSPLHF	TGTGCCAGTAGGGGGTTACCACAGGATTCACCCCTCCACTTT
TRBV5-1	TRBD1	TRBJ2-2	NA	CASSGLDRETGELFF	TGCGCCAGCAGCGGTTTGGACAGGGAGACCGGGGAGCTGTTTTTT
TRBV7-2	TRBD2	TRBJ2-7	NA	CASSSAPGLAGYEQYF	TGTGCCAGCAGCTCTGCCCCAGGACTAGCGGGTTACGAGCAGTACTTC
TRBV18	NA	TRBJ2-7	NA	CASSLWTDTYEQYF	TGTGCCAGCTCACTCTGGACAGATACCTACGAGCAGTACTTC
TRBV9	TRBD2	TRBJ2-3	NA	CASSVGLRTDTQYF	TGTGCCAGCAGCGTGGGACTACGCACAGATACGCAGTATTTT
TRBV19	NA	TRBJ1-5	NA	CASSIDRYNQPQHF	TGTGCCAGTAGTATAGACAGGTATAATCAGCCCCAGCATTTT
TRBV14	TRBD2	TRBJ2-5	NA	CASSQGYSGAPQYF	TGTGCCAGCAGCCAAGGGTATAGCGGGGCACCCCAGTACTTC
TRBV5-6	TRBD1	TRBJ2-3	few	CASSWLTGPADTQYF	TGTGCCAGCAGCTGGCTGACAGGGCCCGCAGATACGCAGTATTTT
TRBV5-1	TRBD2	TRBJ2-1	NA	CASSLGGLAGYNEQFF	TGCGCCAGCAGCTTGGGCGGACTAGCGGGGTACAATGAGCAGTTCTTC
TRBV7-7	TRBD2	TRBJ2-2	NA	CASSGAPISTDTGELFF	TGTGCTAGCAGCGGGGCCCCTATATCCACGGACACCGGGGAGCTGTTTTTT
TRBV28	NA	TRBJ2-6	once	CASSLGSSGANVLTF	TGTGCCAGCAGTTTAGGGAGCTCTGGGGCCAACGTCCTGACTTTC
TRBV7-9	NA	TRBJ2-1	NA	CASSQASGVQFF	TGTGCCAGCAGCCAGGCCTCAGGGGTGCAGTTCTTC
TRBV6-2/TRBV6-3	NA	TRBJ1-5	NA	CASSYQGGNQPQHF	TGTGCCAGCAGTTATCAGGGTGGCAATCAGCCCCAGCATTTT
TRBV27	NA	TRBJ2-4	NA	CASSLLGTGMNIQYF	TGTGCCAGCAGCCTATTGGGAACAGGGATGAACATTCAGTACTTC
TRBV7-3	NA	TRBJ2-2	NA	CASSPGLSTGELFF	TGTGCCAGCAGCCCGGGACTTAGCACCGGGGAGCTGTTTTTT
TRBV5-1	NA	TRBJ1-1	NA	CASGGLGGTEAFF	TGCGCCAGCGGGGGCCTAGGGGGCACTGAAGCTTTCTTT
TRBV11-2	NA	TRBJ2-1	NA	CASTGGLSSYNEQFF	TGTGCCAGCACTGGGGGCCTAAGCTCCTACAATGAGCAGTTCTTC
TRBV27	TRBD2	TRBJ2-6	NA	CASRTSGRNSGANVLTF	TGTGCCAGCCGTACTAGCGGGAGGAACTCTGGGGCCAACGTCCTGACTTTC
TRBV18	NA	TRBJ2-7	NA	CASSPAGTPSYEQYF	TGTGCCAGCTCACCGGCAGGCACTCCCTCCTACGAGCAGTACTTC
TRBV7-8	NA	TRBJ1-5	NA	CASSPSGGGQPQHF	TGTGCCAGCAGCCCCTCCGGAGGCGGGCAGCCCCAGCATTTT
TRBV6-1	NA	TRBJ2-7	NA	CASSEAGVSSSYEQYF	TGTGCCAGCAGTGAAGCCGGGGTTTCAAGCTCCTACGAGCAGTACTTC
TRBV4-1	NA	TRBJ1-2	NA	CASSLGTRSLGYTF	TGCGCCAGCAGCCTAGGGACTAGGTCTCTTGGCTACACCTTC
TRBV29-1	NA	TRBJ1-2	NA	CSDATGLHNYGYTF	TGCAGCGACGCAACAGGGTTGCATAACTATGGCTACACCTTC
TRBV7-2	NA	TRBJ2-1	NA	CASSLGSRTLGNEQFF	TGTGCCAGCAGCTTAGGATCGAGGACTTTGGGCAATGAGCAGTTCTTC
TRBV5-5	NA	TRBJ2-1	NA	CASSPSLFGGFDEQFF	TGTGCCAGCAGCCCATCCCTGTTTGGAGGGTTCGATGAGCAGTTCTTC
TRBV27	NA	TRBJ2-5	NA	CASSRSREETQYF	TGTGCCAGCAGTCGGTCGAGGGAAGAGACCCAGTACTTC
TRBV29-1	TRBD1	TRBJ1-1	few	CSVYRGGVNTEAFF	TGCAGCGTTTATAGAGGGGGCGTAAACACTGAAGCTTTCTTT
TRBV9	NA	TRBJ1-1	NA	CASRRQPGTEAFF	TGTGCCAGCAGGAGACAGCCGGGCACTGAAGCTTTCTTT
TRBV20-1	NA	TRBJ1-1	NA	CSAGPEAEAFF	TGCAGTGCTGGACCGGAGGCTGAAGCTTTCTTT
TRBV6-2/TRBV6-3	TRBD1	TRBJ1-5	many	CASSSRTGFSNQPQHF	TGTGCCAGCAGTTCCCGGACAGGGTTTAGCAATCAGCCCCAGCATTTT
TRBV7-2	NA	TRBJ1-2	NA	CASSSGGSNYGYTF	TGTGCCAGCAGCTCCGGGGGTTCTAACTATGGCTACACCTTC
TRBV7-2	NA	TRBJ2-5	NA	CASSLAGGRETQYF	TGTGCCAGCAGCTTAGCGGGGGGGCGTGAGACCCAGTACTTC
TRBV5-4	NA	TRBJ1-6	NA	CASSLSGQLNSPLHF	TGTGCCAGCAGCTTGTCTGGGCAGCTTAATTCACCCCTCCACTTT
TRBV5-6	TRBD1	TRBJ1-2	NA	CASSFTGQGANYGYTF	TGTGCCAGCAGCTTTACTGGACAGGGCGCTAACTATGGCTACACCTTC
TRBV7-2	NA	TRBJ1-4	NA	CASSFGGGSEKLFF	TGTGCCAGCAGCTTCGGGGGTGGATCTGAAAAACTGTTTTTT
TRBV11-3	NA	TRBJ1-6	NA	CASSSENSPLHF	TGTGCCAGCAGTTCGGAGAATTCACCCCTCCACTTT
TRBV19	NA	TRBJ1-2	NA	CASSPTLSSGSVGYTF	TGTGCCAGTAGTCCCACCTTAAGTTCAGGATCGGTTGGCTACACCTTC
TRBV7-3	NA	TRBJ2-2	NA	CASSLTRGPGTGELFF	TGTGCCAGCAGCTTAACGCGGGGGCCGGGCACCGGGGAGCTGTTTTTT
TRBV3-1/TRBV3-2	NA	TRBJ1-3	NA	CASSPGTSISGNTIYF	TGTGCCAGCAGCCCCGGGACAAGCATCTCTGGAAACACCATATATTTT
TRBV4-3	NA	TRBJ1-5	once	CASSPSWRRIEPQHF	TGCGCCAGCAGCCCCTCCTGGAGGCGGATCGAGCCCCAGCATTTT
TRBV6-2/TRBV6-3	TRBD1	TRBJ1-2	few	CASSLRGTGLGYGYTF	TGTGCCAGCAGCCTCCGTGGGACAGGGCTAGGCTATGGCTACACCTTC